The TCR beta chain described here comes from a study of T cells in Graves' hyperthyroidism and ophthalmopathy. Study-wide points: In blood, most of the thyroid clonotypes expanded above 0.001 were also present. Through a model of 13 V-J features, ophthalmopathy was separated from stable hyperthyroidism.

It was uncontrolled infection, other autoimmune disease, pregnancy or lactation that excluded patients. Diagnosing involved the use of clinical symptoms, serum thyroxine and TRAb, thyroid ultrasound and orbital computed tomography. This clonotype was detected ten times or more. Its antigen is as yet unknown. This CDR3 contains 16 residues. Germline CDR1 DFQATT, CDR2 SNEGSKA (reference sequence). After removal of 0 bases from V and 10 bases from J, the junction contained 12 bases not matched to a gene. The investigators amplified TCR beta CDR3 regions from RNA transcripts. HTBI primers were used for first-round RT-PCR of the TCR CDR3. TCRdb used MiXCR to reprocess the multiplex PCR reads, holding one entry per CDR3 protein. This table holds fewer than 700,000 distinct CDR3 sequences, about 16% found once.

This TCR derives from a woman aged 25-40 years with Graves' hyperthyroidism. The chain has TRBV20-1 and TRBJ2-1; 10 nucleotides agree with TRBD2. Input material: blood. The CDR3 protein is CSARDKGLAGAGEQFF. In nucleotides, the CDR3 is TGCAGTGCTAGAGATAAGGGGCTAGCGGGAGCGGGGGAGCAGTTCTTC.